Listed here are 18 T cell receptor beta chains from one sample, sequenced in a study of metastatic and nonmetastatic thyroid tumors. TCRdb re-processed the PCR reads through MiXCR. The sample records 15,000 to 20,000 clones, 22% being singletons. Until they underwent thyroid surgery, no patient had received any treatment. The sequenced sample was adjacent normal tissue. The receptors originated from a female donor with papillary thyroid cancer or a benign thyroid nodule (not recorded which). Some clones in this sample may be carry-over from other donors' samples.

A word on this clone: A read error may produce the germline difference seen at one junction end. CDR3 residues: CASSLVAGSTGKLFF. CDR3 nucleotides: TGCGCCAGCAGCTTGGTTGCAGGATCAACCGGGAAGCTGTTTTTT. The chain has TRBV5-1 and TRBJ2-2; possibly TRBD2 for D (5 bases). The CDR3 extends over 15 amino acids. Germline V gene data show CDR1 as SGHRS and CDR2 as YFSETQ.

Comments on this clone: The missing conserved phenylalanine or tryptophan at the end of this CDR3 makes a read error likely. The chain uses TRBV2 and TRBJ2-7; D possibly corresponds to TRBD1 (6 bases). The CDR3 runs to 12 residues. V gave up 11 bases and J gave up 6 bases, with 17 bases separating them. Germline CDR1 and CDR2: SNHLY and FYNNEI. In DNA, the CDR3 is TGTGCCTGCGGCGACAGGTGCAGCGAGCAGTACATC. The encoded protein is CACGDRCSEQYI.

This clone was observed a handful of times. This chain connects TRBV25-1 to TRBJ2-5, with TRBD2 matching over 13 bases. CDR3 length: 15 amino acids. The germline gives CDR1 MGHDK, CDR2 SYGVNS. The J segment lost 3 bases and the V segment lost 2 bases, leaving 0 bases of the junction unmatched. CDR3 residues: CASSEGTSGEETQYF. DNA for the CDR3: TGTGCCAGCAGTGAAGGGACTAGCGGGGAAGAGACCCAGTACTTC.

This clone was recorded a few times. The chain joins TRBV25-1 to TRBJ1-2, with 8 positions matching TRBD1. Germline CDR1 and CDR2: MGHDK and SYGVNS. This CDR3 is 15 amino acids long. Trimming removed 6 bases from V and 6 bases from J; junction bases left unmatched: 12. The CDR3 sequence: CASRDRDSPVDGYTF. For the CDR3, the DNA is TGTGCCAGCAGGGACAGGGACAGCCCGGTGGATGGCTACACCTTC.

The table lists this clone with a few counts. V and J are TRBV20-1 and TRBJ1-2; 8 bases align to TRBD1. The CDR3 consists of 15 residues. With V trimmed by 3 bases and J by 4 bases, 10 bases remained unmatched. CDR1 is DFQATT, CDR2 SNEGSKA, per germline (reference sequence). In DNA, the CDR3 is TGCAGTGCTAGCTTATTCGGGACAGGATCCTATGGCTACACCTTC. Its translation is CSASLFGTGSYGYTF.

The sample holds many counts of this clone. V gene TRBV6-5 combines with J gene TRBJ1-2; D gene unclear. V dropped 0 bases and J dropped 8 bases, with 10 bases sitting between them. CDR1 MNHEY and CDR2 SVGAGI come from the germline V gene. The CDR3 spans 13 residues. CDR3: CASSYSYQYGYTF. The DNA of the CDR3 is TGTGCCAGCAGTTACTCGTACCAGTACGGCTACACCTTC.

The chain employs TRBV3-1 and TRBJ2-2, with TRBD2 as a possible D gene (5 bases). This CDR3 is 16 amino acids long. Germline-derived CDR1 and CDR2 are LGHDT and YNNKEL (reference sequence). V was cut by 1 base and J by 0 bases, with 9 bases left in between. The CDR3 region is CASSQVAGTNTGELFF. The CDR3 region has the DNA TGTGCCAGCAGCCAAGTTGCCGGGACGAACACCGGGGAGCTGTTTTTT. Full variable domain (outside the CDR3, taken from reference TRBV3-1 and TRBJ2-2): DTAVSQTPKYLVTQMGNDKSIKCEQNLGHDTMYWYKQDSKKFLKIMFSYNNKELIINETVPNRFSPKSPDKAHLNLHINSLELGDSAVYFCASSQVAGTNTGELFFGEGSRLTVL.

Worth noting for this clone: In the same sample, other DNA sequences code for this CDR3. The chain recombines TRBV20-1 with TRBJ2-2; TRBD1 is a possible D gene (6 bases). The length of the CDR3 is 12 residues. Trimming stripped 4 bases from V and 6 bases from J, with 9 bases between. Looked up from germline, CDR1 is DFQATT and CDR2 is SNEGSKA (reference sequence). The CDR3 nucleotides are TGCAGTGCTAAACAGGGCGCCGGGGAGCTGTTTTTT. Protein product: CSAKQGAGELFF.

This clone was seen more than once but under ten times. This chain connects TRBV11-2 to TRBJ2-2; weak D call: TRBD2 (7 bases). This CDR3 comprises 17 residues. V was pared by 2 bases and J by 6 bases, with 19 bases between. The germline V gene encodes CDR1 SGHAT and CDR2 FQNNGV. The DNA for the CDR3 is TGTGCCAGCAGCTTACCATACCCGGGGGGCAGGGCCGGGGAGCTGTTTTTT. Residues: CASSLPYPGGRAGELFF.

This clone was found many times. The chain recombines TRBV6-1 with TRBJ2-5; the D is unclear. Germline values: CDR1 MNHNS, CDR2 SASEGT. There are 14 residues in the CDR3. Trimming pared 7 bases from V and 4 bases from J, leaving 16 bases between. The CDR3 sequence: CASTLDPEGETQYF. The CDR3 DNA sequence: TGTGCCAGCACTTTGGACCCCGAAGGAGAGACCCAGTACTTC.

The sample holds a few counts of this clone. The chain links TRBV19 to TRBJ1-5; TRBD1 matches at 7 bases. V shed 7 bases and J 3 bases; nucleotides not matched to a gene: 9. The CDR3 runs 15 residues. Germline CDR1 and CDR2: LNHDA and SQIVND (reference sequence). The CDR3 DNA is TGTGCCAGTAACTCCGGGACAGACCACAATCAGCCCCAGCATTTT. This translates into CASNSGTDHNQPQHF.

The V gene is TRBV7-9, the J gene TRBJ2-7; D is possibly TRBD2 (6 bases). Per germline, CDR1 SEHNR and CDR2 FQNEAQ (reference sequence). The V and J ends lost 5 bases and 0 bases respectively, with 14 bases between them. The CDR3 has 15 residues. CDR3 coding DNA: TGTGCCAGCAGCATCGGTCCGGGAGCCTCCTACGAGCAGTACTTC. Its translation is CASSIGPGASYEQYF.

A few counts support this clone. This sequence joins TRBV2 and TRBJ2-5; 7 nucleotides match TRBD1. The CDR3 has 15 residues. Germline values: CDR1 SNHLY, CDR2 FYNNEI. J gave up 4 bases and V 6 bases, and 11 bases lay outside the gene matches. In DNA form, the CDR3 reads TGTGCCAGCAGCGACGCAGGGGGACGGGGAGAGACCCAGTACTTC. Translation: CASSDAGGRGETQYF.

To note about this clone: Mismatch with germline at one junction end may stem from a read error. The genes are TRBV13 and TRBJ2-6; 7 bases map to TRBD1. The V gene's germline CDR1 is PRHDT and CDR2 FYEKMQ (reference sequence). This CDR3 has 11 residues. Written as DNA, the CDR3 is TGTGCCAGCAGCTTAGGACAGGGGTTTACCTTC. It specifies CASSLGQGFTF.

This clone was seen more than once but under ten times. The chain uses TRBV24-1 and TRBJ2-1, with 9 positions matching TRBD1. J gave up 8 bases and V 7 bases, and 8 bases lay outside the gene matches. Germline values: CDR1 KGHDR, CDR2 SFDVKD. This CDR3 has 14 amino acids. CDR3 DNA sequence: TGTGCCACCAGCCGGGACAGGGTTTTTGATGAGCAGTTCTTC. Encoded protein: CATSRDRVFDEQFF.

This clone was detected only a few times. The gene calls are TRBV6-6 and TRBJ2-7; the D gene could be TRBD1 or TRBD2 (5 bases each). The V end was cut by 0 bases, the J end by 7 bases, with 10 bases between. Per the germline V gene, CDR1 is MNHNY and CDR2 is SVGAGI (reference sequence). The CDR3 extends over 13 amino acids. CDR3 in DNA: TGTGCCAGCAGTTACTCTTCGGGGCGGGAGCAGTACTTC. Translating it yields CASSYSSGREQYF.

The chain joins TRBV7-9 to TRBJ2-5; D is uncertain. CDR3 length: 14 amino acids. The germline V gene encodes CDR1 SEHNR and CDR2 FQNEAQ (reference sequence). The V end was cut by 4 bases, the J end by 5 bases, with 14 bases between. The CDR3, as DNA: TGTGCCAGCAGCTCCCCGTGGATCGGGGAGACCCAGTACTTC. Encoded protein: CASSSPWIGETQYF. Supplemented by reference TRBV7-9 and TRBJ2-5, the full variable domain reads DTGVSQNPRHKITKRGQNVTFRCDPISEHNRLYWYRQTLGQGPEFLTYFQNEAQLEKSRLLSDRFSAERPKGSFSTLEIQRTEQGDSAMYLCASSSPWIGETQYFGPGTRLLVL.

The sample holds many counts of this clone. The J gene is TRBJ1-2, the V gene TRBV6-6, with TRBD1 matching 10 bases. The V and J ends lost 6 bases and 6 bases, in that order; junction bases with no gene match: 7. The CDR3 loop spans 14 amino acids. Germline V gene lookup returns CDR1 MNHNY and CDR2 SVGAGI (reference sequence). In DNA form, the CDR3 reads TGTGCCAGCAGCCAGGACAGGGGGGGGCATGGCTACACCTTC. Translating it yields CASSQDRGGHGYTF.